A selection of T cell receptor beta chains follows, all from one sample in a study of blood T cell repertoires in COVID-19. Profiling relied on immunoSEQ multiplex PCR, and the TCRdb table lists in-frame clones only, not all of them. Among over 200,000 clones listed, about 83% were seen once. Material: peripheral blood. These receptors were collected from a woman aged 25 to 39 with COVID-19, enrolled during active disease. Both conserved end residues are part of each CDR3. Each record gives: V gene, J gene, clone size, D gene, CDR3 protein, CDR3 DNA. The D gene is left open where the match is weak. Rows give clone size only sometimes, using once, few, many, or a class for an expanded clone.

v_gene: TRBV27
j_gene: TRBJ2-1
abundance: .
d_gene: TRBD2
CDR3aa: CASRRQTSGRHNEQFF
CDR3nt: TGTGCCAGCAGAAGACAGACTAGCGGGCGCCACAATGAGCAGTTCTTC

v_gene: TRBV19
j_gene: TRBJ1-2
abundance: .
d_gene: .
CDR3aa: CASTPELPTGNYGYTF
CDR3nt: TGTGCCAGTACCCCAGAACTCCCGACAGGAAACTATGGCTACACCTTC

v_gene: TRBV9
j_gene: TRBJ2-3
abundance: .
d_gene: TRBD2
CDR3aa: CASSVAGLASLTDTQYF
CDR3nt: TGTGCCAGCAGCGTAGCGGGACTAGCGTCCCTCACAGATACGCAGTATTTT

v_gene: TRBV7-9
j_gene: TRBJ1-5
abundance: .
d_gene: .
CDR3aa: CASCTDSNSNQPQHF
CDR3nt: TGTGCCAGCTGTACAGACAGTAATAGCAATCAGCCCCAGCATTTT

v_gene: TRBV19
j_gene: TRBJ2-5
abundance: .
d_gene: .
CDR3aa: CASSRSGGLSVETQYF
CDR3nt: TGTGCCAGTAGTAGGTCCGGAGGGCTTAGCGTAGAGACCCAGTACTTC

v_gene: TRBV9
j_gene: TRBJ2-3
abundance: .
d_gene: TRBD2
CDR3aa: CASSSGLAGGAPSTDTQYF
CDR3nt: TGTGCCAGCAGTTCCGGACTAGCGGGGGGCGCCCCTAGCACAGATACGCAGTATTTT

v_gene: TRBV18
j_gene: TRBJ2-7
abundance: .
d_gene: TRBD2
CDR3aa: CASSNPEAGGPHEQYF
CDR3nt: TGTGCCAGCTCAAACCCGGAAGCGGGAGGGCCCCACGAGCAGTACTTC

v_gene: TRBV27
j_gene: TRBJ1-6
abundance: many
d_gene: .
CDR3aa: CASSPRQVSPLHF
CDR3nt: TGTGCCAGCAGTCCGAGACAGGTGTCACCCCTCCACTTT

v_gene: TRBV30
j_gene: TRBJ1-2
abundance: .
d_gene: .
CDR3aa: CAWSWRSGNDGYTF
CDR3nt: TGTGCCTGGAGTTGGCGCAGCGGCAACGATGGCTACACCTTC

v_gene: TRBV18
j_gene: TRBJ2-1
abundance: .
d_gene: TRBD2
CDR3aa: CASSPVTSGGPDNEQFF
CDR3nt: TGTGCCAGCTCACCGGTAACTAGCGGGGGGCCGGACAATGAGCAGTTCTTC

v_gene: TRBV30
j_gene: TRBJ1-4
abundance: .
d_gene: .
CDR3aa: CAWSLTGATNEKLFF
CDR3nt: TGTGCCTGGAGTTTAACAGGAGCAACTAATGAAAAACTGTTTTTT

v_gene: TRBV5-4
j_gene: TRBJ1-1
abundance: .
d_gene: .
CDR3aa: CASSLAQGPEAFF
CDR3nt: TGTGCCAGCAGCTTGGCCCAGGGCCCTGAAGCTTTCTTT

v_gene: TRBV10-3
j_gene: TRBJ2-2
abundance: .
d_gene: TRBD2
CDR3aa: CAISEIAGVNTGELFF
CDR3nt: TGTGCCATCAGTGAGATAGCGGGGGTCAACACCGGGGAGCTGTTTTTT

v_gene: TRBV5-1
j_gene: TRBJ2-2
abundance: .
d_gene: .
CDR3aa: CASRQQGGSGELFF
CDR3nt: TGCGCCAGCAGGCAGCAGGGGGGAAGCGGGGAGCTGTTTTTT

v_gene: TRBV4-3
j_gene: TRBJ2-3
abundance: .
d_gene: TRBD2
CDR3aa: CASSQDHLLAGAPDTDTQYF
CDR3nt: TGCGCCAGCAGCCAAGATCACTTGCTAGCGGGAGCCCCGGACACAGATACGCAGTATTTT

v_gene: TRBV7-2
j_gene: TRBJ1-5
abundance: .
d_gene: .
CDR3aa: CASSLGANSNQPQHF
CDR3nt: TGTGCCAGCAGCTTAGGGGCTAATAGCAATCAGCCCCAGCATTTT

v_gene: TRBV28
j_gene: TRBJ1-1
abundance: .
d_gene: TRBD1
CDR3aa: CASIGTGRTEAFF
CDR3nt: TGTGCCAGCATAGGGACAGGGCGAACTGAAGCTTTCTTT

v_gene: TRBV6-5
j_gene: TRBJ1-5
abundance: .
d_gene: TRBD1
CDR3aa: CASTNRGNQPQHF
CDR3nt: TGTGCCAGCACCAACAGGGGGAATCAGCCCCAGCATTTT

v_gene: TRBV2
j_gene: TRBJ1-2
abundance: .
d_gene: .
CDR3aa: CASSEQQQGPHGYTF
CDR3nt: TGTGCCAGCAGTGAACAACAACAGGGTCCGCATGGCTACACCTTC

v_gene: TRBV3-1/TRBV3-2
j_gene: TRBJ2-1
abundance: .
d_gene: .
CDR3aa: CASSQDLQREQFF
CDR3nt: TGTGCCAGCAGCCAAGATCTCCAGCGTGAGCAGTTCTTC

v_gene: TRBV3-1/TRBV3-2
j_gene: TRBJ2-7
abundance: .
d_gene: .
CDR3aa: CASSPGTLPYEQYF
CDR3nt: TGTGCCAGCAGCCCCGGGACTCTGCCCTACGAGCAGTACTTC

v_gene: TRBV30
j_gene: TRBJ1-2
abundance: .
d_gene: .
CDR3aa: CAWSVGGGYTF
CDR3nt: TGTGCCTGGAGTGTTGGAGGGGGCTACACCTTC

v_gene: TRBV19
j_gene: TRBJ1-1
abundance: once
d_gene: TRBD1
CDR3aa: CASSPATGVTEAFF
CDR3nt: TGTGCCAGTAGCCCCGCGACAGGGGTCACTGAAGCTTTCTTT

v_gene: TRBV5-6
j_gene: TRBJ2-1
abundance: .
d_gene: .
CDR3aa: CASSLGWPQYNEQFF
CDR3nt: TGTGCCAGCAGCTTGGGGTGGCCGCAATACAATGAGCAGTTCTTC

v_gene: TRBV2
j_gene: TRBJ2-3
abundance: .
d_gene: .
CDR3aa: CASSTGAPGRTDTQYF
CDR3nt: TGTGCCAGCAGTACAGGGGCCCCGGGGAGGACAGATACGCAGTATTTT

v_gene: TRBV3-1/TRBV3-2
j_gene: TRBJ2-5
abundance: .
d_gene: .
CDR3aa: CASSQNWAGGRETQYF
CDR3nt: TGTGCCAGCAGCCAAAATTGGGCAGGGGGGCGAGAGACCCAGTACTTC

v_gene: TRBV18
j_gene: TRBJ2-1
abundance: few
d_gene: TRBD2
CDR3aa: CASSQSSGRAYNEQFF
CDR3nt: TGTGCCAGCTCCCAATCAAGCGGGAGGGCCTACAATGAGCAGTTCTTC

v_gene: TRBV5-1
j_gene: TRBJ2-1
abundance: .
d_gene: TRBD2
CDR3aa: CASSLAGGASYNEQFF
CDR3nt: TGCGCCAGCAGCTTGGCGGGGGGGGCGTCCTACAATGAGCAGTTCTTC

v_gene: TRBV13
j_gene: TRBJ2-1
abundance: .
d_gene: TRBD2
CDR3aa: CASSFFGTSNEQFF
CDR3nt: TGTGCCAGCAGCTTCTTCGGGACTAGCAATGAGCAGTTCTTC

v_gene: TRBV19
j_gene: TRBJ1-2
abundance: .
d_gene: .
CDR3aa: CATTGFSNYGYTF
CDR3nt: TGTGCCACCACAGGGTTTTCTAACTATGGCTACACCTTC

v_gene: TRBV9
j_gene: TRBJ1-3
abundance: once
d_gene: .
CDR3aa: CASSVGQGNTIYF
CDR3nt: TGTGCCAGCAGCGTAGGTCAGGGAAACACCATATATTTT

v_gene: TRBV10-3
j_gene: TRBJ1-6
abundance: .
d_gene: .
CDR3aa: CAISEDSYNSPLHF
CDR3nt: TGTGCCATCAGTGAGGACAGCTATAATTCACCCCTCCACTTT

v_gene: TRBV6-5
j_gene: TRBJ1-2
abundance: .
d_gene: .
CDR3aa: CASSYSGGVYGYTF
CDR3nt: TGTGCCAGCAGTTACTCGGGAGGGGTGTATGGCTACACCTTC

v_gene: TRBV7-2
j_gene: TRBJ2-1
abundance: .
d_gene: .
CDR3aa: CASSSSSYNEQFF
CDR3nt: TGTGCCAGCAGCTCGAGCTCCTACAATGAGCAGTTCTTC

v_gene: TRBV7-3
j_gene: TRBJ2-1
abundance: .
d_gene: TRBD2
CDR3aa: CASSSPREGYNEQFF
CDR3nt: TGTGCCAGCAGCTCCCCCAGGGAGGGATACAATGAGCAGTTCTTC

v_gene: TRBV5-3
j_gene: TRBJ2-5
abundance: .
d_gene: .
CDR3aa: CARKTKDGGPTPKETQYF
CDR3nt: TGTGCCAGAAAAACCAAGGATGGGGGCCCTACGCCCAAAGAGACCCAGTACTTC

v_gene: TRBV14
j_gene: TRBJ1-2
abundance: .
d_gene: .
CDR3aa: CASSHLDSRPNYGYTF
CDR3nt: TGTGCCAGCAGCCATCTGGACAGTCGACCTAACTATGGCTACACCTTC

v_gene: TRBV2
j_gene: TRBJ2-2
abundance: once
d_gene: TRBD2
CDR3aa: CASSEGLAVNTGELFF
CDR3nt: TGTGCCAGCAGTGAGGGACTAGCGGTGAACACCGGGGAGCTGTTTTTT

v_gene: TRBV9
j_gene: TRBJ1-6
abundance: .
d_gene: .
CDR3aa: CASSVGSSYNSPLHF
CDR3nt: TGTGCCAGCAGCGTCGGTAGCTCCTATAATTCACCCCTCCACTTT

v_gene: TRBV19
j_gene: TRBJ1-5
abundance: .
d_gene: .
CDR3aa: CASKSAGSSYSNQPQHF
CDR3nt: TGTGCCAGTAAGTCAGCAGGGTCGTCTTATAGCAATCAGCCCCAGCATTTT